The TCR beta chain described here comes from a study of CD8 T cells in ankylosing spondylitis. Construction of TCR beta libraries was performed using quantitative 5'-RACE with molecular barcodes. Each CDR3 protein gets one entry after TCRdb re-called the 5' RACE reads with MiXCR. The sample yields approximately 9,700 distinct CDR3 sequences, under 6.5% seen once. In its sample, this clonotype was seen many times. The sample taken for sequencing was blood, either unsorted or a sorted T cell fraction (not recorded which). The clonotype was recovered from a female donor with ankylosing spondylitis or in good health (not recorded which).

The CDR3 spells CASSAPMGGGNNEQFF. The CDR3 bases are TGTGCCAGCAGCGCCCCGATGGGCGGGGGGAACAATGAGCAGTTCTTC. The chain joins TRBV9 to TRBJ2-1, with 8 bases fitting TRBD2. With V trimmed by 3 bases and J by 5 bases, 10 bases remained unmatched. The CDR3 extends over 16 amino acids. Germline V gives CDR1 SGDLS, CDR2 YYNGEE.